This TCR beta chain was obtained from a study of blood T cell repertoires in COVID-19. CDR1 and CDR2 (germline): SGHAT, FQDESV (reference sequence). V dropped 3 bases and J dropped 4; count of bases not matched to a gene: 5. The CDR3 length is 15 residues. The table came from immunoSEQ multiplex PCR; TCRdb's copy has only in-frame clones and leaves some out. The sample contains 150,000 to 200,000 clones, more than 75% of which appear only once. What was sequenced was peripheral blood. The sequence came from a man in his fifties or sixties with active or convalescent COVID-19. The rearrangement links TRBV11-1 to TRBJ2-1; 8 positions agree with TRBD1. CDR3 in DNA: TGTGCCAGCAGCTTTGGGACAGGCTCATACAATGAGCAGTTCTTC. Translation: CASSFGTGSYNEQFF.